Below are 13 T cell receptor beta chains sequenced from a single sample in a study of radiotherapy plus CTLA-4 blockade in lung cancer. Profiling relied on immunoSEQ multiplex PCR, and the TCRdb table lists in-frame clones only, not all of them. Among approximately 50,000 clones listed, roughly 79% were seen once. The source material was peripheral blood, sampled from a patient treated with radiotherapy plus ipilimumab. All receptors come from a human donor with non-small cell lung cancer whose response to radiotherapy plus ipilimumab could not be evaluated.

The gene calls are TRBV5-6 and TRBJ1-5; 8 positions match TRBD1. The V segment lost 4 bases and the J segment 6 bases; nucleotides outside the gene matches: 3. The CDR3 loop spans 13 amino acids. CDR1 and CDR2 from the germline V gene are SGHDT and YYEEEE. CDR3 loop: CASSPRGRQPQHF. The CDR3 DNA follows: TGTGCCAGCAGCCCCAGGGGGCGTCAGCCCCAGCATTTT. The full variable domain, completed using reference TRBV5-6 and TRBJ1-5, is DAGVTQSPTHLIKTRGQQVTLRCSPKSGHDTVSWYQQALGQGPQFIFQYYEEEERQRGNFPDRFSGHQFPNYSSELNVNALLLGDSALYLCASSPRGRQPQHFGDGTRLSIL.

The chain links TRBV7-8 to TRBJ1-1, with D hard to call. The V and J ends lost 0 bases and 4 bases respectively, with 9 bases between them. CDR3 length: 14 residues. From germline, CDR1 is SGHVS and CDR2 FQNEAQ. CDR3 residues: CASSLAREGTEAFF. CDR3 coding DNA: TGTGCCAGCAGCTTAGCCCGGGAGGGCACTGAAGCTTTCTTT. Drawing the rest from reference TRBV7-8 and TRBJ1-1, the complete variable domain is GAGVSQSPRYKVAKRGQDVALRCDPISGHVSLFWYQQALGQGPEFLTYFQNEAQLDKSGLPSDRFFAERPEGSVSTLKIQRTQQEDSAVYLCASSLAREGTEAFFGQGTRLTVV.

The chain is built from TRBV7-2 and TRBJ2-7; D may be TRBD1 (6 bases). CDR1 is SGHTA, CDR2 FQGNSA, per germline. The germline V and J ends were trimmed by 7 bases and 3 bases, with 19 bases remaining between them. This CDR3 spans 15 amino acids. CDR3 nucleotide sequence: TGTGCCAGCACTCCCGGACCCGACAGGCGCTACGAGCAGTACTTC. Translating gives CASTPGPDRRYEQYF.

This chain uses TRBV6-5 with TRBJ2-5; D may be TRBD1 (6 bases). The CDR3 has 14 residues. Trimming removed 8 bases at V and 5 bases at J, with 18 bases between. Germline V gives CDR1 MNHEY, CDR2 SVGAGI. The CDR3 DNA reads as TGTGCCAGCGGCCCGAACAGGGCTGCGGAGACCCAGTACTTC. It translates to CASGPNRAAETQYF.

This clone came up once. The V and J genes are TRBV28 and TRBJ1-4, with D unclear. Germline-derived CDR1 and CDR2 are MDHEN and SYDVKM. Trimming left V 1 base short and J 5 bases short, with 8 bases between. CDR3 length: 14 residues. CDR3 bases: TGTGCCAGCAGTTTATACCTCCGGAATGAAAAACTGTTTTTT. Encoded protein: CASSLYLRNEKLFF.

J is TRBJ2-5 and V is TRBV5-1, with 7 bases lining up with TRBD1. Germline V CDR1 and CDR2: SGHRS, YFSETQ. This CDR3 has 16 amino acids. J lost 2 bases, V lost 4 bases, and 11 bases had no gene match. The CDR3 nucleotides are TGCGCCAGCAGCCCGTTTACAGGGGCCGCTCAAGAGACCCAGTACTTC. Its translation is CASSPFTGAAQETQYF. Variable domain in full (rest from reference TRBV5-1 and TRBJ2-5): KAGVTQTPRYLIKTRGQQVTLSCSPISGHRSVSWYQQTPGQGLQFLFEYFSETQRNKGNFPGRFSGRQFSNSRSEMNVSTLELGDSALYLCASSPFTGAAQETQYFGPGTRLLVL.

This clone was counted once. V gene TRBV5-1 combines with J gene TRBJ2-1, with 8 bases identical to TRBD2. This CDR3 comprises 18 residues. Germline-derived CDR1 and CDR2 are SGHRS and YFSETQ. The V segment lost 4 bases and the J segment 3 bases; nucleotides outside the gene matches: 15. CDR3 nucleotides: TGCGCCAGCAGCAACGGGGTGGCCTCCGGGACTAGCTACAATGAGCAGTTCTTC. Amino acid sequence: CASSNGVASGTSYNEQFF.

This clone was detected only once. V and J are TRBV6-5 and TRBJ1-4; D gene ambiguous. This CDR3 contains 16 residues. Trimming cost V 0 bases and J 0 bases, with 8 bases left between them. Germline-derived CDR1 and CDR2 are MNHEY and SVGAGI. The CDR3 sequence: CASSYSTSATNEKLFF. The CDR3 bases are TGTGCCAGCAGTTACTCTACCAGTGCAACTAATGAAAAACTGTTTTTT.

This chain uses TRBV10-2 with TRBJ1-4; 9 bases line up with TRBD1. CDR3 length equals 13 residues. Losses at the gene ends were 5 bases for V and 11 bases for J; bases not matched to a gene: 6. CDR1 WSHSY and CDR2 SAAADI come from the germline V gene. The CDR3, as DNA: TGCGCCAGCAGTTCCGGGACAGGGTTGAAACTGTTTTTT. Its protein is CASSSGTGLKLFF.

This chain joins TRBV7-2 and TRBJ2-3; 9 bases match TRBD2. CDR3 size: 15 residues. Trimming took 5 bases from V and 7 from J; bases not matched to a gene: 10. Germline assignment: CDR1 SGHTA and CDR2 FQGNSA. The CDR3 spells CASSPFGGRAHTQYF. CDR3 bases: TGTGCCAGCAGCCCCTTCGGCGGGAGGGCCCATACGCAGTATTTT.

The chain couples TRBV6-5 to TRBJ2-1, with 7 bases that match TRBD1. The CDR3 loop spans 15 amino acids. Germline-derived CDR1 and CDR2 are MNHEY and SVGAGI. The J segment lost 4 bases and the V segment lost 4 bases, leaving 7 bases of the junction unmatched. In DNA, the CDR3 is TGTGCCAGCAGTTCCCCCTTGACAGGGTACAATGAGCAGTTCTTC. Protein product: CASSSPLTGYNEQFF.

This sequence joins TRBV6-6 and TRBJ1-1, with D maybe TRBD1 (5 bases). CDR3 length: 14 amino acids. CDR1 and CDR2 (germline): MNHNY, SVGAGI (reference sequence). Deletions cut 2 bases from V and 5 bases from J, with 12 bases between. The CDR3 loop is CASSYQGPRTEAFF. CDR3 DNA sequence: TGTGCCAGCAGTTACCAGGGTCCTAGAACTGAAGCTTTCTTT.

This clone has just a few counts. In nucleotides, the CDR3 is TGTGCCATCAGTGACCCGGGGGGCAAGGGCACTGAAGCTTTCTTT. It specifies CAISDPGGKGTEAFF. This sequence joins TRBV10-3 and TRBJ1-1; tentative D call: TRBD1 (6 bases). Germline V gives CDR1 ENHRY, CDR2 SYGVKD. The CDR3 extends over 15 amino acids. V shed 3 bases and J shed 4 bases, with 15 bases lying between them.